Following are 18 T cell receptor beta chains from one sample sequenced in a study of blood T cell repertoires in COVID-19. Measured with immunoSEQ multiplex PCR; TCRdb has only the in-frame clones, and not every one. The data hold approximately 260,000 clones, with around 82% observed a single time. Input material: peripheral blood. The origin of the receptors is a woman of 80 years or more with active or convalescent COVID-19.

This clone was observed once. This chain uses TRBV10-3 with TRBJ2-7; 10 bases are shared with TRBD1. The CDR3 has 15 amino acids. V shed 1 base, J shed 0 bases, and the junction held 0 bases outside the gene matches. The V gene's germline CDR1 is ENHRY and CDR2 SYGVKD. CDR3 nucleotides: TGTGCCATCAGTGAGTGGGACAGGGGCTCCTACGAGCAGTACTTC. Translation: CAISEWDRGSYEQYF.

The V and J genes are TRBV11-2 and TRBJ1-1; D remains ambiguous. The CDR3 covers 14 residues. Per germline, CDR1 SGHAT and CDR2 FQNNGV. V lost 4 bases, J lost 2 bases, and 11 bases lay in between. In DNA, the CDR3 is TGTGCCAGCAGCTGGCTAGGCAGCAACACTGAAGCTTTCTTT. This sequence encodes CASSWLGSNTEAFF.

The gene calls are TRBV18 and TRBJ1-5, with D possibly TRBD1 on 6 matching bases. The CDR3 is made up of 15 amino acids. From germline, CDR1 is KGHSH and CDR2 LQKENI. V was trimmed by 5 bases and J by 4 bases, leaving 15 bases between them. CDR3 sequence (DNA): TGTGCCAGCTCATCCGACAGGCAACCAAATCAGCCCCAGCATTTT. Its protein is CASSSDRQPNQPQHF.

This clone has only a few counts. The gene calls are TRBV7-9 and TRBJ2-7, with 13 bases that match TRBD2. Germline-derived CDR1 and CDR2 are SEHNR and FQNEAQ (reference sequence). Trimming took 5 bases from V and 6 from J; bases not matched to a gene: 4. The CDR3 length is 14 residues. CDR3: CASSLGLAGVEQYF. The CDR3 region has the DNA TGTGCCAGCAGCCTAGGACTAGCGGGAGTCGAGCAGTACTTC.

V gene TRBV5-4 combines with J gene TRBJ2-4; D possibly corresponds to TRBD1 (6 bases). CDR1 is SGHNT, CDR2 YYREEE, per germline (reference sequence). This CDR3 region has 13 residues. Trimming left V 0 bases short and J 9 bases short, with 10 bases between. The CDR3 region is CASSLGGQGIQYF. The CDR3 DNA is TGTGCCAGCAGCTTGGGGGGACAAGGCATTCAGTACTTC.

The chain employs TRBV5-1 and TRBJ1-2; D gene uncertain. Germline CDR1 is SGHRS and CDR2 is YFSETQ. V lost 1 base, J lost 7 bases, and 11 bases lay in between. This CDR3 contains 13 residues. CDR3 amino acids: CASSLWRPSGYTF. CDR3 coding DNA: TGCGCCAGCAGCTTGTGGCGGCCGAGTGGCTACACCTTC.

This chain connects TRBV28 to TRBJ2-7, with D perhaps TRBD1 (6 bases). The CDR3 runs 15 residues. Germline values: CDR1 MDHEN, CDR2 SYDVKM. Trimming cost V 3 bases and J 4 bases, with 16 bases left between them. DNA of the CDR3: TGTGCCAGCAGTTTCTCCGGGACAAGGGATTACGAGCAGTACTTC. It yields the protein CASSFSGTRDYEQYF.

Comment on this clone: Other DNA sequences in this specimen translate into the identical CDR3. This sequence joins TRBV5-1 and TRBJ1-6, with 8 bases identical to TRBD1. With 0 bases clipped from V and 10 bases from J, the junction kept 3 bases outside the gene matches. CDR3 length equals 14 residues. The V gene's germline CDR1 is SGHRS and CDR2 YFSETQ. CDR3 region: CASSLGQGNSPLHF. In nucleotides, the CDR3 is TGCGCCAGCAGCTTGGGACAGGGGAACTCACCCCTCCACTTT.

The gene calls are TRBV7-9 and TRBJ2-7; 8 nucleotides line up with TRBD2. The germline V gene encodes CDR1 SEHNR and CDR2 FQNEAQ (reference sequence). Unmatched junction bases numbered 22, after V lost 6 bases and J lost 3 bases. This CDR3 is 19 amino acids long. In DNA form, the CDR3 reads TGTGCCAGCAGGAGTAGCGGGGTCGGGAGAGATCCTTGGGGCTACGAGCAGTACTTC. This codes for CASRSSGVGRDPWGYEQYF.

V usage is TRBV11-2 and J usage is TRBJ2-1; 7 bases fit TRBD2. The CDR3 consists of 16 residues. With V trimmed by 1 base and J by 0 bases, 3 bases remained unmatched. Germline CDR1 and CDR2: SGHAT and FQNNGV. In DNA form, the CDR3 reads TGTGCCAGCAGCTTAGTGCGGGGGAGCTCCTACAATGAGCAGTTCTTC. Its translation is CASSLVRGSSYNEQFF.

The chain uses TRBV7-9 and TRBJ2-6; D perhaps matches TRBD2 (6 bases). This CDR3 is built from 17 residues. The V end lost 2 bases, the J end lost 4 bases, and 15 bases lay between the germline ends. Germline V gene data show CDR1 as SEHNR and CDR2 as FQNEAQ (reference sequence). The CDR3 DNA reads TGTGCCAGCAGCTTATGGGGGGATAGGCCCGGGGCCAACGTCCTGACTTTC. Amino acid sequence: CASSLWGDRPGANVLTF.

The rearrangement joins TRBV5-1 to TRBJ2-7; TRBD1 matches 10 bases. This CDR3 comprises 14 residues. J lost 2 bases, V lost 6 bases, and 5 bases had no gene match. Per germline, CDR1 SGHRS and CDR2 YFSETQ. The CDR3 reads CASNSGQGAYEQYF. The DNA for the CDR3 is TGCGCCAGCAACTCCGGACAGGGGGCCTACGAGCAGTACTTC.

This CDR3 is CAISESSYGYTF. CDR3 nucleotides: TGTGCCATCAGTGAGTCGAGCTATGGCTACACCTTC. V usage is TRBV10-3 and J usage is TRBJ1-2; D remains ambiguous. The CDR3 spans 12 residues. Germline V gene lookup returns CDR1 ENHRY and CDR2 SYGVKD. Trimming removed 0 bases at V and 4 bases at J, with 3 bases between.

This clone occurred a few times. The chain joins TRBV19 to TRBJ1-1; D is possibly TRBD1 (5 bases). This CDR3 has 13 residues. Germline V gene data show CDR1 as LNHDA and CDR2 as SQIVND (reference sequence). The V gene lost 3 bases and the J gene lost 3 bases, with 8 bases spanning the gap. In DNA, the CDR3 is TGTGCCAGTAGTATCAGGGCGTACACTGAAGCTTTCTTT. Translating it yields CASSIRAYTEAFF.

This sequence joins TRBV20-1 and TRBJ2-5, with 11 bases lining up with TRBD2. Germline trimming cut 3 bases from V and 5 bases from J; bases unmatched to any gene: 5. Per the germline V gene, CDR1 is DFQATT and CDR2 is SNEGSKA (reference sequence). CDR3 length equals 14 residues. In nucleotides, the CDR3 is TGCAGTGCTAGTTTACTAGCGGGAGTTGAGACCCAGTACTTC. Protein sequence: CSASLLAGVETQYF.

This clone was counted a few times. The chain carries TRBV2 and TRBJ2-2, with 10 bases identical to TRBD1. Germline V gene data show CDR1 as SNHLY and CDR2 as FYNNEI. The CDR3 consists of 16 residues. V was pared by 6 bases and J by 5 bases, with 9 bases of the junction left unmatched. The CDR3 bases are TGTGCCAGCAGAAGAGAGGGACAGGGGTCTACCGGGGAGCTGTTTTTT. Translation: CASRREGQGSTGELFF.

V is TRBV5-1 and J is TRBJ1-1; D might be TRBD1 (6 bases). This CDR3 has 13 amino acids. From germline, CDR1 is SGHRS and CDR2 YFSETQ. Trimming removed 3 bases from V and 4 bases from J, with 10 bases in between. Here the CDR3 DNA reads TGCGCCAGCAGCTACACAGGGATCACTGAAGCTTTCTTT. Translating it yields CASSYTGITEAFF. Together with reference TRBV5-1 and TRBJ1-1, the CDR3 gives the full variable domain: KAGVTQTPRYLIKTRGQQVTLSCSPISGHRSVSWYQQTPGQGLQFLFEYFSETQRNKGNFPGRFSGRQFSNSRSEMNVSTLELGDSALYLCASSYTGITEAFFGQGTRLTVV.

The rearrangement links TRBV5-6 to TRBJ1-6, with D tentatively TRBD1 (5 bases). Trimming removed 2 bases at V and 6 bases at J, with 12 bases between. The CDR3 extends over 15 amino acids. Germline CDR1 is SGHDT and CDR2 is YYEEEE. The CDR3 protein is CASSLGWGRNSPLHF. The CDR3 DNA follows: TGTGCCAGCAGCTTAGGATGGGGCCGTAATTCACCCCTCCACTTT.